The TCR beta chain under discussion was sequenced for a study of beta chain features in type 1 diabetes. The entirety of the isolated RNA underwent reverse transcription, so expressed TCRB transcripts were sequenced. The repertoire was sequenced with immunoSEQ multiplex PCR; TCRdb's copy has only in-frame clones and lacks some. Counted here are about 660,000 clones, over 12% occurring once; the ten biggest clones make up approximately 0.039%. With respect to this clone: Its specificity is not known.

Study findings and constraints: Moderate but significant shortening of TCRB CDR3s was recorded in all four CD4+ subsets from Type 1 diabetes patients. cDNA sequencing could over-represent cells with high TCR expression. Equally in patients and controls, shorter templates might have been favored by PCR. Among patients, naive, central memory and Treg TCRB repertoires appeared more similar than among healthy donors.

Sort purity for all populations was recorded as exceeding 98%. This CDR3 spans 14 amino acids. The J segment lost 8 bases and the V segment lost 4 bases, leaving 4 bases of the junction unmatched. Germline V gene lookup returns CDR1 SGHRS and CDR2 YFSETQ. What was sequenced was naive CD4+ T cells from blood. This sequence originates from a man younger than 35 with type 1 diabetes. V usage is TRBV5-1 and J usage is TRBJ2-1, with 12 bases that match TRBD1. The CDR3, as DNA: TGCGCCAGCAGCGAGGGACAGGGGGCTGATGAGCAGTTCTTC. Protein: CASSEGQGADEQFF.